This section outlines one T cell receptor beta chain sequence together with its context. As yet, its antigen is unknown. The data were taken from a study of Graves' ophthalmopathy and Graves' hyperthyroidism. The ends lost 7 bases at V and 7 bases at J; junction bases unmatched: 9. Germline CDR1 and CDR2: SQVTM and ANQGSEA. The CDR3 length is 13 residues. Study-wide results and limits: A classifier, a 13-signature model, separated ophthalmopathy from stable hyperthyroidism with approximately 87% sensitivity and less than 83% specificity. The model predicted ophthalmopathy progression with 70.59% sensitivity and around 72% specificity.

Orbital computed tomography, thyroid ultrasound, TRAb, serum thyroxine and clinical symptoms formed the basis of diagnosis. CDR3 regions of TCR beta were amplified from RNA transcripts. RT-PCR with HTBI primers came first, then second-round multiplex PCR. TCRdb reprocessed the multiplex PCR reads with MiXCR, giving one entry per CDR3 protein. The sample yields around 1,200,000 distinct CDR3 sequences, less than 45% seen once. The sequenced sample consisted of peripheral blood or thyroid tissue (not recorded which). J is TRBJ1-4 and V is TRBV29-1, with 7 bases lining up with TRBD1. This receptor was obtained from an adult man with Graves' hyperthyroidism. The CDR3: CSGWAGTVEKLFF. As DNA, the CDR3 is TGCAGCGGATGGGCCGGGACAGTTGAAAAACTGTTTTTT.